A selection of T cell receptor beta chains follows, all from one sample in a study of shared clonotypes between healthy human individuals. Here immunoSEQ multiplex PCR was the method, and the copy in TCRdb shows in-frame clones only, minus some. The sample carries 2.3 million or so clones, 90% to 95% recorded once. The specimen sequenced was naive CD4+ T cells from PBMCs. The receptor set was obtained from a man in his late teens or twenties in good health. Some clones in this sample may be carry-over from other donors' samples. The CDR3 runs from the conserved cysteine through the conserved F or W. A D gene is named only where the DNA matches it firmly. Expanded clones get a size class; other rows say once, few or many, or leave the size out.

v_call: TRBV7-2
clone_size: .
j_call: TRBJ1-5
d_call: .
cdr3_length: 14
cdr3_nt: TGTGCCAGCAGCTTAGGAGGGGGAGGGCAGCCCCAGCATTTT
cdr3_aa: CASSLGGGGQPQHF

v_call: TRBV28
clone_size: .
j_call: TRBJ2-2
d_call: TRBD2
cdr3_length: 15
cdr3_nt: TGTGCCAGCAGTTTCGGGGGGTCGGTCACCGGGGAGCTGTTTTTT
cdr3_aa: CASSFGGSVTGELFF

v_call: TRBV6-1
clone_size: once
j_call: TRBJ1-1
d_call: TRBD1
cdr3_length: 13
cdr3_nt: TGTGCCAGCAGTGAAGGGACAGGAGCCGAAGCTTTCTTT
cdr3_aa: CASSEGTGAEAFF

v_call: TRBV5-1
clone_size: .
j_call: TRBJ1-2
d_call: TRBD1
cdr3_length: 14
cdr3_nt: TGCGCCAGCAGCTCGAGGACAGGGGGCTCTGGCTACACCTTC
cdr3_aa: CASSSRTGGSGYTF

v_call: TRBV7-2
clone_size: few
j_call: TRBJ2-7
d_call: TRBD1
cdr3_length: 13
cdr3_nt: TGTGCCAGCAGCTTTGACAGGGTTGGAGAGCAGTACTTC
cdr3_aa: CASSFDRVGEQYF

v_call: TRBV29-1
clone_size: .
j_call: TRBJ2-2
d_call: .
cdr3_length: 14
cdr3_nt: TGCAGCGCCCGGGGAGGTTCGGGCACCGGGGAGCTGTTTTTT
cdr3_aa: CSARGGSGTGELFF

v_call: TRBV7-9
clone_size: .
j_call: TRBJ1-1
d_call: .
cdr3_length: 18
cdr3_nt: TGTGCCAGCAGCTTCCCCCGGTGGGAGGGAGGTGTTGAGACTGAAGCTTTCTTT
cdr3_aa: CASSFPRWEGGVETEAFF

v_call: TRBV7-2
clone_size: .
j_call: TRBJ2-1
d_call: .
cdr3_length: 13
cdr3_nt: TGTGCCAGCAGCTTAGTTTCCTACAATGAGCAGTTCTTC
cdr3_aa: CASSLVSYNEQFF

v_call: TRBV5-1
clone_size: .
j_call: TRBJ2-7
d_call: .
cdr3_length: 14
cdr3_nt: TGCGCCAGCAGACTACAGGGAAGCTCCTACGAGCAGTACTTC
cdr3_aa: CASRLQGSSYEQYF

v_call: TRBV28
clone_size: once
j_call: TRBJ1-5
d_call: .
cdr3_length: 14
cdr3_nt: TGTGCCTCTAGCGGGGGGACGGGCAATCAGCCCCAGCATTTT
cdr3_aa: CASSGGTGNQPQHF

v_call: TRBV6-5
clone_size: once
j_call: TRBJ2-7
d_call: .
cdr3_length: 13
cdr3_nt: TGTGCCAGCAGTCGCAACAGGGACTACGAGCAGTACTTC
cdr3_aa: CASSRNRDYEQYF

v_call: TRBV28
clone_size: .
j_call: TRBJ2-1
d_call: TRBD2
cdr3_length: 17
cdr3_nt: TGTGCCAGCCCGGGGGGGAGGGACCCCCACTCCTACAATGAGCAGTTCTTC
cdr3_aa: CASPGGRDPHSYNEQFF

v_call: TRBV5-1
clone_size: .
j_call: TRBJ2-3
d_call: .
cdr3_length: 11
cdr3_nt: TGCGCCAGCAGCTTGGAGGAAACGCAGTATTTT
cdr3_aa: CASSLEETQYF

v_call: TRBV6-1
clone_size: few
j_call: TRBJ1-5
d_call: .
cdr3_length: 14
cdr3_nt: TGTGCCAGCAGTGTAAGCAGGGGCAATCAGCCCCAGCATTTT
cdr3_aa: CASSVSRGNQPQHF

v_call: TRBV7-8
clone_size: .
j_call: TRBJ2-1
d_call: .
cdr3_length: 12
cdr3_nt: TGTGCCAGCAGCTCCGCGGCGAGGGAGCAGTTCTTC
cdr3_aa: CASSSAAREQFF

v_call: TRBV5-1
clone_size: .
j_call: TRBJ2-5
d_call: TRBD2
cdr3_length: 15
cdr3_nt: TGCGCCAGCAGCCCCATTGGGGGAGGGCGAGAGACCCAGTACTTC
cdr3_aa: CASSPIGGGRETQYF

v_call: TRBV7-8
clone_size: .
j_call: TRBJ1-5
d_call: .
cdr3_length: 16
cdr3_nt: TGTGCCAGCAGCCGGGGATGGACAGCTAGCAATCAGCCCCAGCATTTT
cdr3_aa: CASSRGWTASNQPQHF

v_call: TRBV4-3
clone_size: .
j_call: TRBJ2-1
d_call: .
cdr3_length: 17
cdr3_nt: TGCGCCAGCAGCCAAGATCGATGGGCGACTTCCTACAATGAGCAGTTCTTC
cdr3_aa: CASSQDRWATSYNEQFF

v_call: TRBV2
clone_size: .
j_call: TRBJ2-1
d_call: TRBD2
cdr3_length: 16
cdr3_nt: TGTGCCAGCAGTGAAGCCCGCGGGAGGAGATACAATGAGCAGTTCTTC
cdr3_aa: CASSEARGRRYNEQFF

v_call: TRBV9
clone_size: .
j_call: TRBJ2-3
d_call: TRBD2
cdr3_length: 17
cdr3_nt: TGTGCCAGCAGCGTATGGGCCAGCGGGAGAAATGGAGATACGCAGTATTTT
cdr3_aa: CASSVWASGRNGDTQYF

v_call: TRBV29-1
clone_size: .
j_call: TRBJ1-4
d_call: TRBD1
cdr3_length: 17
cdr3_nt: TGCAGCGTAATTCCTCCCGGGACAGGGGGGCGTGGTGAAAAACTGTTTTTT
cdr3_aa: CSVIPPGTGGRGEKLFF

v_call: TRBV5-4
clone_size: .
j_call: TRBJ1-1
d_call: .
cdr3_length: 14
cdr3_nt: TGTGCCAGCAGACAGGACCCAGCGAACACTGAAGCTTTCTTT
cdr3_aa: CASRQDPANTEAFF

v_call: TRBV7-9
clone_size: .
j_call: TRBJ2-3
d_call: .
cdr3_length: 14
cdr3_nt: TGTGCCAGCAGCCGTAAGGACTCCACAGATACGCAGTATTTT
cdr3_aa: CASSRKDSTDTQYF

v_call: TRBV30
clone_size: .
j_call: TRBJ2-1
d_call: TRBD2
cdr3_length: 15
cdr3_nt: TGTGCCTGGAGTTCAGCGGGGGACTCCTACAATGAGCAGTTCTTC
cdr3_aa: CAWSSAGDSYNEQFF

v_call: TRBV29-1
clone_size: .
j_call: TRBJ2-3
d_call: TRBD1
cdr3_length: 14
cdr3_nt: TGCAGCGGGTTCGGGACAGTTTCCACAGATACGCAGTATTTT
cdr3_aa: CSGFGTVSTDTQYF

v_call: TRBV7-2
clone_size: .
j_call: TRBJ2-1
d_call: .
cdr3_length: 14
cdr3_nt: TGTGCCAGCAGCTTAGTGCGGGACCGCAATGAGCAGTTCTTC
cdr3_aa: CASSLVRDRNEQFF

v_call: TRBV30
clone_size: .
j_call: TRBJ2-5
d_call: TRBD2
cdr3_length: 17
cdr3_nt: TGTGCCTGGAGTGTTTACTCAGGGACTAGCGGGAGAAAGACCCAGTACTTC
cdr3_aa: CAWSVYSGTSGRKTQYF

v_call: TRBV7-9
clone_size: .
j_call: TRBJ1-2
d_call: TRBD1
cdr3_length: 17
cdr3_nt: TGTGCCAGCAGCCGAAACCCCGGGACAGGGGACTCCTATGGCTACACCTTC
cdr3_aa: CASSRNPGTGDSYGYTF

v_call: TRBV7-2
clone_size: .
j_call: TRBJ2-1
d_call: .
cdr3_length: 15
cdr3_nt: TGTGCCAGCAGCCAAATAGCCACGTACTACAATGAGCAGTTCTTC
cdr3_aa: CASSQIATYYNEQFF

v_call: TRBV28
clone_size: .
j_call: TRBJ2-1
d_call: .
cdr3_length: 13
cdr3_nt: TGTGCCAGCAGTTCGGAGACACACAATGAGCAGTTCTTC
cdr3_aa: CASSSETHNEQFF

v_call: TRBV15
clone_size: .
j_call: TRBJ2-7
d_call: .
cdr3_length: 15
cdr3_nt: TGTGCCACCCGTCAAGGGGCGAACCAATACTACGAGCAGTACTTC
cdr3_aa: CATRQGANQYYEQYF

v_call: TRBV20-1
clone_size: .
j_call: TRBJ2-1
d_call: TRBD2
cdr3_length: 10
cdr3_nt: TGCAGTGCTTCCCGGACTAGTCAGTTCTTC
cdr3_aa: CSASRTSQFF

v_call: TRBV19
clone_size: .
j_call: TRBJ2-5
d_call: .
cdr3_length: 17
cdr3_nt: TGTGCCAGCCAAGACACCCTTGGCGGGAAGTCTCAAGAGACCCAGTACTTC
cdr3_aa: CASQDTLGGKSQETQYF

v_call: TRBV5-1
clone_size: .
j_call: TRBJ2-7
d_call: .
cdr3_length: 12
cdr3_nt: TGCGCCAGCAGCTCCACAGGGAACGAGCAGTACTTC
cdr3_aa: CASSSTGNEQYF

v_call: TRBV12-5
clone_size: .
j_call: TRBJ1-4
d_call: .
cdr3_length: 15
cdr3_nt: TGTGCTAGTGGTTCGCAATGGTGGCCCAATGAAAAACTGTTTTTT
cdr3_aa: CASGSQWWPNEKLFF

v_call: TRBV5-1
clone_size: .
j_call: TRBJ2-2
d_call: TRBD2
cdr3_length: 15
cdr3_nt: TGCGCCAGCAGCTGGCGGGAGCTTGGGTCCGGGGAGCTGTTTTTT
cdr3_aa: CASSWRELGSGELFF

v_call: TRBV7-9
clone_size: .
j_call: TRBJ2-7
d_call: .
cdr3_length: 14
cdr3_nt: TGTGCCAGCAGCCGCGGAGGGACTTACTACGAGCAGTACTTC
cdr3_aa: CASSRGGTYYEQYF

v_call: TRBV5-4
clone_size: .
j_call: TRBJ2-1
d_call: TRBD2
cdr3_length: 19
cdr3_nt: TGTGCCAGCAGCGGACCCGGACTAGCGGGGGGGACCTCCTACAATGAGCAGTTCTTC
cdr3_aa: CASSGPGLAGGTSYNEQFF

v_call: TRBV2
clone_size: .
j_call: TRBJ1-5
d_call: .
cdr3_length: 13
cdr3_nt: TGTGCCAGCAGACAGGCCCCCAATCAGCCCCAGCATTTT
cdr3_aa: CASRQAPNQPQHF

v_call: TRBV30
clone_size: few
j_call: TRBJ1-1
d_call: .
cdr3_length: 11
cdr3_nt: TGTGCCTCCGACAGGTACACTGAAGCTTTCTTT
cdr3_aa: CASDRYTEAFF

v_call: TRBV7-3
clone_size: .
j_call: TRBJ2-1
d_call: TRBD2
cdr3_length: 18
cdr3_nt: TGTGCCAGCAGCTTAAGCAGGGGACTAGCTGTCGGTGTCAATGAGCAGTTCTTC
cdr3_aa: CASSLSRGLAVGVNEQFF

v_call: TRBV2
clone_size: .
j_call: TRBJ2-1
d_call: .
cdr3_length: 12
cdr3_nt: TGTGCCAGCACCCCCGGGGGAAATGAGCAGTTCTTC
cdr3_aa: CASTPGGNEQFF

v_call: TRBV27
clone_size: .
j_call: TRBJ2-5
d_call: TRBD2
cdr3_length: 16
cdr3_nt: TGTGCCAGCAGCAGACTGGCGGGAGTCTTTCAAGAGACCCAGTACTTC
cdr3_aa: CASSRLAGVFQETQYF

v_call: TRBV2
clone_size: .
j_call: TRBJ1-5
d_call: .
cdr3_length: 12
cdr3_nt: TGTGCCAGCAGTGAAGAAAGGAACCCACGGCATTTT
cdr3_aa: CASSEERNPRHF

v_call: TRBV6-6
clone_size: .
j_call: TRBJ1-2
d_call: .
cdr3_length: 16
cdr3_nt: TGTGCCAGCAGTTACTCATCAATCGAAGAAGGATATGGCTACACCTTC
cdr3_aa: CASSYSSIEEGYGYTF

v_call: TRBV9
clone_size: .
j_call: TRBJ1-5
d_call: TRBD1
cdr3_length: 15
cdr3_nt: TGTGCCAGCACCGCCACAGGGGATAGCAATCAGCCCCAGCATTTT
cdr3_aa: CASTATGDSNQPQHF

v_call: TRBV6-5
clone_size: .
j_call: TRBJ2-1
d_call: .
cdr3_length: 16
cdr3_nt: TGTGCCAGCAGTTACGGGGGGCTAGCGGTCTACAATGAGCAGTTCTTC
cdr3_aa: CASSYGGLAVYNEQFF

v_call: TRBV7-8
clone_size: .
j_call: TRBJ1-2
d_call: TRBD1
cdr3_length: 17
cdr3_nt: TGTGCCAGCGGTAGCGAACCCCCTCGGGGGACAGCCTTAGCCGGTACCTTC
cdr3_aa: CASGSEPPRGTALAGTF

v_call: TRBV2
clone_size: .
j_call: TRBJ1-5
d_call: TRBD1
cdr3_length: 15
cdr3_nt: TGTGCCAGCTGCGGGACAGGGGGCGAGGGACAGCCCCAGCATTTT
cdr3_aa: CASCGTGGEGQPQHF

v_call: TRBV5-1
clone_size: .
j_call: TRBJ1-5
d_call: .
cdr3_length: 15
cdr3_nt: TGCGCCAGCAGCTTGGACGGATATAGCAATCAGCCCCAGCATTTT
cdr3_aa: CASSLDGYSNQPQHF

v_call: TRBV5-1
clone_size: .
j_call: TRBJ1-1
d_call: TRBD1
cdr3_length: 16
cdr3_nt: TGCGCCAGCAGCTCCGATCCGACAACGACAGGGACCAAAGCTTTCTTT
cdr3_aa: CASSSDPTTTGTKAFF

v_call: TRBV5-1
clone_size: .
j_call: TRBJ2-5
d_call: .
cdr3_length: 13
cdr3_nt: TGCGCCAGCAGTTTCTTGGGTTTAGAGACCCAGTACTTC
cdr3_aa: CASSFLGLETQYF

v_call: TRBV15
clone_size: .
j_call: TRBJ2-7
d_call: .
cdr3_length: 13
cdr3_nt: TGTGCCACCAGCAGTGGGGCCCTCTACGAGCAGTACTTC
cdr3_aa: CATSSGALYEQYF

v_call: TRBV6-5
clone_size: .
j_call: TRBJ2-7
d_call: .
cdr3_length: 13
cdr3_nt: TGTGCCAGCAACGACTTACAGGGCAACGAGCAGTACTTC
cdr3_aa: CASNDLQGNEQYF

v_call: TRBV7-2
clone_size: .
j_call: TRBJ1-3
d_call: .
cdr3_length: 15
cdr3_nt: TGTGCCAGCAGCTCTGGACGGCTCTCTGGAAACACCATATATTTT
cdr3_aa: CASSSGRLSGNTIYF

v_call: TRBV7-3
clone_size: .
j_call: TRBJ2-2
d_call: TRBD2
cdr3_length: 18
cdr3_nt: TGTGCCAGCAGCTTAGAGATGGGGCTAGCGGGAGACACCGGGGAGCTGTTTTTT
cdr3_aa: CASSLEMGLAGDTGELFF

v_call: TRBV28
clone_size: .
j_call: TRBJ1-2
d_call: TRBD1
cdr3_length: 13
cdr3_nt: TGTGCCAGCAGCCTACAGGGGGCCTATGGCTACACCTTC
cdr3_aa: CASSLQGAYGYTF

v_call: TRBV7-2
clone_size: .
j_call: TRBJ2-1
d_call: TRBD2
cdr3_length: 18
cdr3_nt: TGTGCCACCAGGGGACTAGCGGGATCGCTAGGGGCCTACAATGAGCAGTTCTTC
cdr3_aa: CATRGLAGSLGAYNEQFF

v_call: TRBV7-8
clone_size: .
j_call: TRBJ1-2
d_call: TRBD1
cdr3_length: 16
cdr3_nt: TGTGCCAGCAGCTTACTCCCGGGACAGGGGGCGGCTGGCTACACCTTC
cdr3_aa: CASSLLPGQGAAGYTF